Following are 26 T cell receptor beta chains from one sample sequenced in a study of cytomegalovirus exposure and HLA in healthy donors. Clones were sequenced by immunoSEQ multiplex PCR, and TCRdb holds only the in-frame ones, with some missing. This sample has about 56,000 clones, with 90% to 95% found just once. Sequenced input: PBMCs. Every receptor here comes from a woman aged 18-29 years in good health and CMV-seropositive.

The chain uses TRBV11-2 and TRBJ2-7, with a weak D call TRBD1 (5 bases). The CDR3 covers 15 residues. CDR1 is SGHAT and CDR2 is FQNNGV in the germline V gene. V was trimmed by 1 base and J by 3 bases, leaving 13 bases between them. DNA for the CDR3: TGTGCCAGCAGCTTAGTTAGGGGTTCGGTCTACGAGCAGTACTTC. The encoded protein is CASSLVRGSVYEQYF.

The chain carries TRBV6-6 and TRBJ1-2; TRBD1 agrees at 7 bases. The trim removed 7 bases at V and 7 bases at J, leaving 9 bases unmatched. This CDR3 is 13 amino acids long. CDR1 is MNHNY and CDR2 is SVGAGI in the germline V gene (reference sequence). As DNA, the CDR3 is TGTGCCAGCAACGACCGGGACAGTGTTGGCTACACCTTC. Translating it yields CASNDRDSVGYTF.

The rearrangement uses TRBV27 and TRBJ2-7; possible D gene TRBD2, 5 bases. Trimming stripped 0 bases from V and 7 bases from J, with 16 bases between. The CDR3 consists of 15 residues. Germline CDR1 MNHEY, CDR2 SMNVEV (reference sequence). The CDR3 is CASSLSSLGSGEQYF. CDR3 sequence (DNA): TGTGCCAGCAGTTTATCGTCCCTCGGGTCGGGGGAGCAGTACTTC.

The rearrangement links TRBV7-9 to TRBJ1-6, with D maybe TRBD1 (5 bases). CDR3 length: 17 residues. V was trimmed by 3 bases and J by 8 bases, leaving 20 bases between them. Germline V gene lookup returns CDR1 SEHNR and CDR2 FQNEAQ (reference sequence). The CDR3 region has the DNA TGTGCCAGCAGCTTGGGGGTCCGGCGGGGCGAGTATTCACCCCTCCACTTT. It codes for CASSLGVRRGEYSPLHF.

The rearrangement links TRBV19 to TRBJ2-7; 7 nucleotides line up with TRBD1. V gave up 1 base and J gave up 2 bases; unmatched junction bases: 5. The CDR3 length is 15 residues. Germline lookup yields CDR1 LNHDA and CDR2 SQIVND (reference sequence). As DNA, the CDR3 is TGTGCCAGTAGTATAGGTGGGACAGCTACCTACGAGCAGTACTTC. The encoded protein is CASSIGGTATYEQYF. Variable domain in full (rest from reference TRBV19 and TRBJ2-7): DGGITQSPKYLFRKEGQNVTLSCEQNLNHDAMYWYRQDPGQGLRLIYYSQIVNDFQKGDIAEGYSVSREKKESFPLTVTSAQKNPTAFYLCASSIGGTATYEQYFGPGTRLTVT.

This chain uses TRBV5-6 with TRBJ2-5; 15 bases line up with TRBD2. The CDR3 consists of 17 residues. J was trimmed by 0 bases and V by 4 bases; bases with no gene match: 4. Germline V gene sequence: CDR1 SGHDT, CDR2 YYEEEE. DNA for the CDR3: TGTGCCAGCAGCCTAGGACTAGCGGGGGGGTACCAAGAGACCCAGTACTTC. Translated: CASSLGLAGGYQETQYF.

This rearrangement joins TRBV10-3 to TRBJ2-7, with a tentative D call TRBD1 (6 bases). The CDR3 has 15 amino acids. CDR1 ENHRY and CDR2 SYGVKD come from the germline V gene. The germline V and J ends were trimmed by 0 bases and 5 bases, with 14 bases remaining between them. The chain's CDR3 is CAISESTGGPDEQYF. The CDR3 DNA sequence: TGTGCCATCAGTGAGTCGACTGGGGGCCCTGACGAGCAGTACTTC.

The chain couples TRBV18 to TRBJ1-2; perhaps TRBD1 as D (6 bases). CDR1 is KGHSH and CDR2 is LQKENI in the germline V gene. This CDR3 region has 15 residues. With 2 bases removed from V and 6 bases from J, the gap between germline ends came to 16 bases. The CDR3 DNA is TGTGCCAGCTCACCAGCAGGGGCTCCTCCCCATGGCTACACCTTC. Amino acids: CASSPAGAPPHGYTF. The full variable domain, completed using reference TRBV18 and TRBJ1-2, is NAGVMQNPRHLVRRRGQEARLRCSPMKGHSHVYWYRQLPEEGLKFMVYLQKENIIDESGMPKERFSAEFPKEGPSILRIQQVVRGDSAAYFCASSPAGAPPHGYTFGSGTRLTVV.

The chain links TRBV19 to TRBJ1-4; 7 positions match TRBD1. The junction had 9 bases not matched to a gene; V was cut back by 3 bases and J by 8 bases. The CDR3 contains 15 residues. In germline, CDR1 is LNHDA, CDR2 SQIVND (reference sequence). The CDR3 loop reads CASSIGGQLMEKLFF. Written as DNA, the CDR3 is TGTGCCAGTAGTATCGGGGGACAGTTAATGGAAAAACTGTTTTTT.

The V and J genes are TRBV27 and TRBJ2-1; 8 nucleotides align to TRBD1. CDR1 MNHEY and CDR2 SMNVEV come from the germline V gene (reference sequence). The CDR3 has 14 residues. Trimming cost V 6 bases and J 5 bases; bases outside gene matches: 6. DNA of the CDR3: TGTGCCAGCAGACAGACAGGGGTCAACAATGAGCAGTTCTTC. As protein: CASRQTGVNNEQFF.

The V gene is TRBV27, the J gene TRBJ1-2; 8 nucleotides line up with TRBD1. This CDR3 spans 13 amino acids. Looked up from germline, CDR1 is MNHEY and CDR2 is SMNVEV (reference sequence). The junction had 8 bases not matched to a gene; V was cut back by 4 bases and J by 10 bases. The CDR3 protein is CASSYADRGDYTF. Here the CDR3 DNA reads TGTGCCAGCAGTTACGCCGACAGGGGCGACTACACCTTC.

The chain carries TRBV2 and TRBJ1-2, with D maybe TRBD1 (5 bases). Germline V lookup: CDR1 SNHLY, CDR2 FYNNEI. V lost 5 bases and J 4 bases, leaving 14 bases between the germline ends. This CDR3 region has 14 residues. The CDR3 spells CASSKGQAPYGYTF. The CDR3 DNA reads TGTGCCAGCAGTAAAGGACAAGCCCCCTATGGCTACACCTTC.

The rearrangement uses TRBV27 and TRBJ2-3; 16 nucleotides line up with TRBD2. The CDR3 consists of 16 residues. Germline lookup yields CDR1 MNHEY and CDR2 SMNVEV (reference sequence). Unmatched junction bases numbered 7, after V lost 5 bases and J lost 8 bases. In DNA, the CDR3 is TGTGCCAGCAGTACACTAGGGACTAGCGGGGGGGTTACGCAGTATTTT. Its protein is CASSTLGTSGGVTQYF.

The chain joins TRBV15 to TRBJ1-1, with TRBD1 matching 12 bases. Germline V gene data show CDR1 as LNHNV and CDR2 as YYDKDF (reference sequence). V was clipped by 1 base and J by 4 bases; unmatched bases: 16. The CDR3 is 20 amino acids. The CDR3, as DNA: TGTGCCACCAGCAGAGGGTACGCCACCGGGACAGGGGGCTCAGGCACTGAAGCTTTCTTT. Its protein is CATSRGYATGTGGSGTEAFF. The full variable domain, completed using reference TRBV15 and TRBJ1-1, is DAMVIQNPRYQVTQFGKPVTLSCSQTLNHNVMYWYQQKSSQAPKLLFHYYDKDFNNEADTPDNFQSRRPNTSFCFLDIRSPGLGDTAMYLCATSRGYATGTGGSGTEAFFGQGTRLTVV.

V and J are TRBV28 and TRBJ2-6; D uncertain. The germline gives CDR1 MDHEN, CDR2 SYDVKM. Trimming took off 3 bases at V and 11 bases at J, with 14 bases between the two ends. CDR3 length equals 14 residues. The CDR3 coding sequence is TGTGCCAGCAGTTTTAGCTACCGAATGCACGTCCTGACTTTC. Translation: CASSFSYRMHVLTF.

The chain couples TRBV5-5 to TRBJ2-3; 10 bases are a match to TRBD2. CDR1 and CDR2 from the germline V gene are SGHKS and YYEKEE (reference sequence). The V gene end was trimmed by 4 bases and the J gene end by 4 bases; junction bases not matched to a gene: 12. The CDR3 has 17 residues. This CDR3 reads CASSPVSGGAIADTQYF. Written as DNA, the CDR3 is TGTGCCAGCAGCCCAGTGAGCGGGGGGGCCATCGCAGATACGCAGTATTTT.

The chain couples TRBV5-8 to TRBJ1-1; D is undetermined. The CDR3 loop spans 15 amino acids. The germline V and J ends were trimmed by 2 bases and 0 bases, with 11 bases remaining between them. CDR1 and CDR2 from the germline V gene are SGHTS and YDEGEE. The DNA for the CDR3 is TGTGCCAGCAGCTTCGGGATCAAGATGAACACTGAAGCTTTCTTT. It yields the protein CASSFGIKMNTEAFF.

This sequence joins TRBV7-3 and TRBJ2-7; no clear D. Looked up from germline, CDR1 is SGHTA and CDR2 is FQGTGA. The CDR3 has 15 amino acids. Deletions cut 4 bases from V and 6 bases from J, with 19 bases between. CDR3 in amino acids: CASSSADTVLGEQYF. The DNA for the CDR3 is TGTGCCAGCAGCTCAGCTGACACTGTTCTGGGCGAGCAGTACTTC. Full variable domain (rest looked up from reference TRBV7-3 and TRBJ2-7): GAGVSQTPSNKVTEKGKYVELRCDPISGHTALYWYRQSLGQGPEFLIYFQGTGAADDSGLPNDRFFAVRPEGSVSTLKIQRTERGDSAVYLCASSSADTVLGEQYFGPGTRLTVT.

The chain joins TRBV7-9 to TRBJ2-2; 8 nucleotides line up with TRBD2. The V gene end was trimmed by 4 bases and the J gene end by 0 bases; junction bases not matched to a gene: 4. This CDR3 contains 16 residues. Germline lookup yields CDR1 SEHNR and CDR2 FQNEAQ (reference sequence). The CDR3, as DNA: TGTGCCAGCAGCTCCACGGGGGGGCCGAACACCGGGGAGCTGTTTTTT. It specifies CASSSTGGPNTGELFF.

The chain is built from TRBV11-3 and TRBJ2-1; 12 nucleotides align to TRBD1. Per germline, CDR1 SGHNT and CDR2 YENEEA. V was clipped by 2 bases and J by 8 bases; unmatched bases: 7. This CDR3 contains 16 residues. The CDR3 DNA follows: TGTGCCAGCAGCTTATTAGGGACAGGGGGCCTTCATGAGCAGTTCTTC. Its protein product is CASSLLGTGGLHEQFF.

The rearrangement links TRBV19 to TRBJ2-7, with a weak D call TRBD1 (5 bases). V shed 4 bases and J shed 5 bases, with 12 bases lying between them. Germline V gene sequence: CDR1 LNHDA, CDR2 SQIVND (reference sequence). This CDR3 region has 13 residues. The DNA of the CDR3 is TGTGCCAGTAGTAGGGCAGGGATCCACGAGCAGTACTTC. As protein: CASSRAGIHEQYF.

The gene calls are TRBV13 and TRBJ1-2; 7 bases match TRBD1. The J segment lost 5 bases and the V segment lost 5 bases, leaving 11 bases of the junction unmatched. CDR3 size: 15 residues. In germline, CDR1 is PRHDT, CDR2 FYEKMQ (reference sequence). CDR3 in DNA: TGTGCCAGCAGCACACGGGGGACAGTTAAATATGGCTACACCTTC. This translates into CASSTRGTVKYGYTF.

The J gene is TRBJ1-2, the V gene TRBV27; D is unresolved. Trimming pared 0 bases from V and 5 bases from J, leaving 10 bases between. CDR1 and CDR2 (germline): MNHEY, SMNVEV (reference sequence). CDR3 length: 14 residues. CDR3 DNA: TGTGCCAGCAGTTTATCGATGAGGTCTTATGGCTACACCTTC. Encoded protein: CASSLSMRSYGYTF.

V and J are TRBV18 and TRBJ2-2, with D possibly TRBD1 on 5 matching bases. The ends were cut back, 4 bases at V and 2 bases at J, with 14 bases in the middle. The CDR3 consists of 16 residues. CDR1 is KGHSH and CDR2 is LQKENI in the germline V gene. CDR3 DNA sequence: TGTGCCAGCTCACAGTCAAGACAGACTAACACCGGGGAGCTGTTTTTT. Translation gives CASSQSRQTNTGELFF.

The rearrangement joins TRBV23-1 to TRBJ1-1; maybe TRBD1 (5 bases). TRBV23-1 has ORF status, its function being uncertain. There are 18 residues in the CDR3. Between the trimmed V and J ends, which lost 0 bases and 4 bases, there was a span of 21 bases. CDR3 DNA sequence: TGCGCCAGCAGTCAATCTGAGGGGCGGGGTAGGTTAATCACTGAAGCTTTCTTT. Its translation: CASSQSEGRGRLITEAFF.

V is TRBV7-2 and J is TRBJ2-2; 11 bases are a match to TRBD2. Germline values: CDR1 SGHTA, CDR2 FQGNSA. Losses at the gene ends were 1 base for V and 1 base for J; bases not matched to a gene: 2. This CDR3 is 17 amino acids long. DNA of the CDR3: TGTGCCAGCAGCTTAGTTGGACTAGCGGGGAACACCGGGGAGCTGTTTTTT. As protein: CASSLVGLAGNTGELFF.